These 6 T cell receptor beta chains share one sample of origin, sequenced in a study of graft-versus-host responses after intestinal transplantation. Method: immunoSEQ multiplex PCR; TCRdb's copy keeps in-frame clones and lacks some. The data contain 25,000 to 35,000 clones, about three quarters of them singletons. Both intraepithelial and lamina propria lymphocytes were released by processing graft tissue. The sequencing here drew on ileum tissue, taken 98 days after intestinal transplantation. These TCRs come from a human patient who received an intestinal transplant, so some T cells may come from the graft donor.

The V and J genes are TRBV28 and TRBJ2-7; D is possibly TRBD2 (5 bases). This CDR3 comprises 14 residues. The germline gives CDR1 MDHEN, CDR2 SYDVKM. Between the trimmed V and J ends, which lost 2 bases and 3 bases, there was a span of 11 bases. In nucleotides, the CDR3 is TGTGCCAGCAGTTTAAGAGGGTTTCTCTACGAGCAGTACTTC. This gives the protein CASSLRGFLYEQYF.

The chain links TRBV5-1 to TRBJ2-1, with a weak D call TRBD1 (6 bases). V was trimmed by 1 base and J by 2 bases, leaving 10 bases between them. Germline V gives CDR1 SGHRS, CDR2 YFSETQ. This CDR3 comprises 15 residues. As DNA, the CDR3 is TGCGCCAGCAGCTTGCGGGACAAAGCCTACAATGAGCAGTTCTTC. Protein sequence: CASSLRDKAYNEQFF.

This clone appeared a single time. This rearrangement joins TRBV6-5 to TRBJ1-6; tentative D call: TRBD1 (5 bases). Germline V gene sequence: CDR1 MNHEY, CDR2 SVGAGI. V lost 7 bases, J lost 2 bases, and 12 bases lay in between. CDR3 size: 15 residues. In DNA, the CDR3 is TGTGCCAGCAACAGGAACTTACCCTATAATTCACCCCTCCACTTT. It encodes CASNRNLPYNSPLHF.

V usage is TRBV18 and J usage is TRBJ2-3, with 10 nucleotides matching TRBD2. There are 16 residues in the CDR3. V shed 5 bases and J 3 bases; nucleotides not matched to a gene: 8. Germline CDR1 is KGHSH and CDR2 is LQKENI. The chain's CDR3 is CASSIQRGGRTDTQYF. The DNA for the CDR3 is TGTGCCAGCTCAATACAGCGGGGGGGCCGGACAGATACGCAGTATTTT.

The chain links TRBV6-1 to TRBJ2-7, with 8 positions matching TRBD1. The CDR3 totals 14 residues. Germline CDR1 is MNHNS and CDR2 is SASEGT. Losses at the gene ends were 6 bases for V and 4 bases for J; bases not matched to a gene: 8. The CDR3 region has the DNA TGTGCCAGCAGGAGACAGGGGCCACGGTACGAGCAGTACTTC. Its protein product is CASRRQGPRYEQYF.

The chain has TRBV7-9 and TRBJ2-3, with 9 bases that match TRBD1. CDR3 length equals 17 residues. Per germline, CDR1 SEHNR and CDR2 FQNEAQ (reference sequence). Trimming removed 2 bases from V and 4 bases from J; junction bases left unmatched: 10. The DNA of the CDR3 is TGTGCCAGCAGCTTACGATTCGGTACAGGGGGCTCAGATACGCAGTATTTT. Its translation is CASSLRFGTGGSDTQYF.